Below are 18 T cell receptor beta chains sequenced from a single sample in a study of spatial heterogeneity in lung cancer. The sample's time point: sample taken at primary tumor resection. TCRdb re-called the 5' RACE reads through MiXCR, storing one row per CDR3 protein. The sample contains 23,000 or so distinct CDR3 sequences, around 7% of which appear only once. The material sequenced was PBMCs, taken at surgery. The receptor source for this set is a male donor with early-stage non-small cell lung cancer.

V and J are TRBV19 and TRBJ2-3; TRBD1 matches at 8 bases. Germline CDR1 reads LNHDA; CDR2 reads SQIVND (reference sequence). The CDR3 has 16 amino acids. J lost 1 base, V lost 5 bases, and 8 bases had no gene match. The chain's CDR3 is CASSFGQGSGTDTQYF. CDR3 sequence (DNA): TGTGCCAGTAGTTTTGGACAGGGCTCCGGCACAGATACGCAGTATTTT.

This clonotype showed up just a few times. The J gene is TRBJ1-2, the V gene TRBV29-1, with 7 bases lining up with TRBD1. The CDR3 is made up of 13 amino acids. Germline CDR1 is SQVTM and CDR2 is ANQGSEA. V lost 6 bases to trimming and J lost 12 bases; unmatched junction nucleotides: 16. The CDR3 here is CSVRGQDLGLHTF. The CDR3 DNA reads as TGCAGCGTCCGCGGACAGGATCTTGGCTTACACACCTTC.

The chain has TRBV24-1 and TRBJ2-2; 11 positions match TRBD1. Germline loops: CDR1 KGHDR, CDR2 SFDVKD. This CDR3 comprises 18 residues. J gave up 5 bases and V 0 bases, and 7 bases lay outside the gene matches. The CDR3 sequence is CATSDLKRTGGLTGELFF. The CDR3 nucleotides are TGTGCCACCAGTGATTTGAAGAGGACAGGGGGCTTGACCGGGGAGCTGTTTTTT.

In this sample, this clonotype turned up many times. This sequence joins TRBV19 and TRBJ1-5; D remains unclear. The CDR3 extends over 13 amino acids. Germline values: CDR1 LNHDA, CDR2 SQIVND (reference sequence). The ends were cut back, 5 bases at V and 5 bases at J, with 10 bases in the middle. The CDR3 protein is CASSRVGYQPQHF. The DNA of the CDR3 is TGTGCCAGTAGTCGGGTCGGTTATCAGCCCCAGCATTTT.

This clonotype showed up many times. The rearrangement joins TRBV5-1 to TRBJ1-5, with D possibly matching TRBD1 (5 bases). The germline gives CDR1 SGHRS, CDR2 YFSETQ. The CDR3 has 13 residues. Deletions cut 1 base from V and 5 bases from J, with 7 bases between. CDR3 in amino acids: CASSLSGYQPQHF. The CDR3 region has the DNA TGCGCCAGCAGCTTGTCAGGGTATCAGCCCCAGCATTTT.

There are a few counts of this clonotype. The chain joins TRBV5-4 to TRBJ2-7; weak D call: TRBD1 (5 bases). The CDR3 runs to 15 residues. Germline CDR1 SGHNT, CDR2 YYREEE (reference sequence). Trimming shortened V by 0 bases and J by 4 bases, and 14 bases separated the two germline ends. CDR3 region: CASSLEMGRVYEQYF. The CDR3 region has the DNA TGTGCCAGCAGCTTGGAGATGGGGCGCGTATACGAGCAGTACTTC.

This clonotype has at least ten counts. The chain uses TRBV20-1 and TRBJ2-1; D may correspond to TRBD1 or TRBD2 (5 bases each). Trimming took off 0 bases at V and 15 bases at J, with 15 bases between the two ends. The CDR3 consists of 12 residues. CDR1 and CDR2 (germline): DFQATT, SNEGSKA (reference sequence). This CDR3 is CSAREGPRVPFF. The DNA of the CDR3 is TGCAGTGCTAGAGAGGGACCGAGGGTCCCGTTCTTC.

This clonotype was seen a handful of times. The chain combines TRBV3-1 with TRBJ2-7; TRBD1 is a possible D gene (6 bases). The germline V and J ends were trimmed by 8 bases and 1 base, with 12 bases remaining between them. The germline V gene has CDR1 LGHDT and CDR2 YNNKEL (reference sequence). This CDR3 is 13 amino acids long. The CDR3 nucleotides are TGTGCCAGCTCGGACAGTTTTTCCTACGAGCAGTACGTC. Protein product: CASSDSFSYEQYV.

This clonotype showed up many times. This sequence joins TRBV5-1 and TRBJ2-3; D ambiguous. V lost 2 bases and J 2 bases, leaving 15 bases between the germline ends. This CDR3 contains 16 residues. Germline V gene lookup returns CDR1 SGHRS and CDR2 YFSETQ. The CDR3: CASSLNGRSSTDTQYF. CDR3 bases: TGCGCCAGCAGCTTAAACGGTCGCTCCTCCACAGATACGCAGTATTTT.

In its sample, this clonotype was seen a few times. The gene calls are TRBV3-1 and TRBJ1-2; D is ambiguous. Germline CDR1 reads LGHDT; CDR2 reads YNNKEL (reference sequence). Trimming removed 1 base at V and 10 bases at J, with 13 bases between. This CDR3 has 13 amino acids. The CDR3 loop is CASSQVGPQPYTF. The CDR3 DNA sequence: TGTGCCAGCAGCCAAGTGGGCCCTCAGCCCTACACCTTC.

This clonotype has at least ten counts. V and J are TRBV24-1 and TRBJ2-1, with D possibly matching TRBD1 (8 bases). V lost 2 bases to trimming and J lost 6 bases, with 10 bases between them. The germline CDR1 and CDR2 sequences are KGHDR and SFDVKD. CDR3 length: 14 amino acids. In DNA form, the CDR3 reads TGTGCCACCAGTGATTACAGGGGGGGCAATGAGCAGTTCTTC. Amino acid sequence: CATSDYRGGNEQFF.

This clonotype has at least ten counts. V and J are TRBV7-2 and TRBJ2-3; 10 nucleotides match TRBD1. This CDR3 has 15 amino acids. The germline V gene encodes CDR1 SGHTA and CDR2 FQGNSA. The trim removed 6 bases at V and 4 bases at J, leaving 7 bases unmatched. The CDR3: CASSQGTGEADTQYF. Here the CDR3 DNA reads TGTGCCAGCAGTCAGGGGACAGGGGAAGCAGATACGCAGTATTTT. Filled out from reference TRBV7-2 and TRBJ2-3, the complete variable domain reads GAGVSQSPSNKVTEKGKDVELRCDPISGHTALYWYRQSLGQGLEFLIYFQGNSAPDKSGLPSDRFSAERTGGSVSTLTIQRTQQEDSAVYLCASSQGTGEADTQYFGPGTRLTVL.

The chain has TRBV5-1 and TRBJ2-2, with D possibly TRBD1 on 5 matching bases. Trimming pared 4 bases from V and 5 bases from J, leaving 9 bases between. The CDR3 is made up of 13 amino acids. CDR1 and CDR2 from the germline V gene are SGHRS and YFSETQ. CDR3 coding DNA: TGCGCCAGCAGCGTAGGGGCTACCGGGGAGCTGTTTTTT. This gives the protein CASSVGATGELFF.

This clonotype is medium-sized in the sample. V usage is TRBV4-2 and J usage is TRBJ1-4; 8 bases agree with TRBD1. Germline V gene data show CDR1 as LGHNA and CDR2 as YNFKEQ. V trimming: 6 bases; J trimming: 13 bases; junction bases outside the gene matches: 7. This CDR3 spans 12 amino acids. In DNA, the CDR3 is TGTGCCAGCAGTCCACAGGGGGTTAGACTGTTTTTT. As protein: CASSPQGVRLFF.

There are many counts of this clonotype. This sequence joins TRBV5-5 and TRBJ1-5; no clear D gene. Germline V gene lookup returns CDR1 SGHKS and CDR2 YYEKEE (reference sequence). The CDR3 sequence is 14 residues long. Between the trimmed V and J ends, which lost 1 base and 1 base, there was a span of 6 bases. CDR3 DNA: TGTGCCAGCAGCTTGACAGTAAGCAATCAGCCCCAGCATTTT. As protein: CASSLTVSNQPQHF.

This clonotype was picked up many times. V and J are TRBV3-1 and TRBJ2-7; D unresolved. The germline gives CDR1 LGHDT, CDR2 YNNKEL (reference sequence). Trimming removed 1 base from V and 0 bases from J, with 1 base in between. CDR3 size: 12 residues. CDR3 nucleotide sequence: TGTGCCAGCAGCCAAGCCTCCTACGAGCAGTACTTC. It is translated as CASSQASYEQYF.

This clonotype was observed many times. CDR3 loop: CSGAGTGSTYEQYF. CDR3 bases: TGCAGCGGCGCCGGGACAGGGTCCACCTACGAGCAGTACTTC. This chain links TRBV29-1 with TRBJ2-7, with TRBD1 identical over 9 bases. With V trimmed by 7 bases and J by 2 bases, 9 bases remained unmatched. This CDR3 has 14 amino acids. From germline, CDR1 is SQVTM and CDR2 ANQGSEA.

In its sample, this clonotype was seen a few times. The genes are TRBV28 and TRBJ2-2, with D perhaps matching TRBD1 (5 bases). V was pared by 8 bases and J by 3 bases, with 13 bases between. CDR1 and CDR2 from the germline V gene are MDHEN and SYDVKM. This CDR3 region has 14 residues. The CDR3 is CASQSTAYTGELFF. In nucleotides, the CDR3 is TGTGCCAGCCAATCGACAGCCTACACCGGGGAGCTGTTTTTT.